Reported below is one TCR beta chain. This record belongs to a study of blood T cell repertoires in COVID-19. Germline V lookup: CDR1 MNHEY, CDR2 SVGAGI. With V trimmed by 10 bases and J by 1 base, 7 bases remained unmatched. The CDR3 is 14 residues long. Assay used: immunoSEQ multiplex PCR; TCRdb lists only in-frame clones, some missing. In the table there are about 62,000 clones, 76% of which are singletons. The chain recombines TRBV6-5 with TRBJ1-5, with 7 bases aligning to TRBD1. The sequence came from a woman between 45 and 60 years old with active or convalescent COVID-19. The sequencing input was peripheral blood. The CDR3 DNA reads TGTGCCACCGACAGGGCGACGAGCAATCAGCCCCAGCATTTT. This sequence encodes CATDRATSNQPQHF.